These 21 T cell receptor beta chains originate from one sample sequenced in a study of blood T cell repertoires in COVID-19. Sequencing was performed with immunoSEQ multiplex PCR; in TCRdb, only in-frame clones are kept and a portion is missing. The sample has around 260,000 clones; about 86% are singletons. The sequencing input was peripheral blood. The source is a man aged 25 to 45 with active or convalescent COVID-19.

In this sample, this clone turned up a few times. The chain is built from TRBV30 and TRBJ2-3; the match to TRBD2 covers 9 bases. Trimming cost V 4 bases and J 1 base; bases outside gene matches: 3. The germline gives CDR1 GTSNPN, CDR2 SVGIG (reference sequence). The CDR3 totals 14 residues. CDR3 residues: CAWTSGAGTDTQYF. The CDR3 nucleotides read TGTGCCTGGACTAGCGGGGCTGGCACAGATACGCAGTATTTT.

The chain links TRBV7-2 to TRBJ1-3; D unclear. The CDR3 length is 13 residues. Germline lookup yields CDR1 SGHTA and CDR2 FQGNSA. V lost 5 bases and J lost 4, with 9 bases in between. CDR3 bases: TGTGCCAGCAGCATTAACGCGGGAAACACCATATATTTT. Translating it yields CASSINAGNTIYF.

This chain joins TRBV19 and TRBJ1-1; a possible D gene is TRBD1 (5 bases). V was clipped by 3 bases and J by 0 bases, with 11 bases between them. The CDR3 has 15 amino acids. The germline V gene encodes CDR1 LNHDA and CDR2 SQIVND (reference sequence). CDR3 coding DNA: TGTGCCAGTAGTATTGGGGGGAACTTGAACACTGAAGCTTTCTTT. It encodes CASSIGGNLNTEAFF.

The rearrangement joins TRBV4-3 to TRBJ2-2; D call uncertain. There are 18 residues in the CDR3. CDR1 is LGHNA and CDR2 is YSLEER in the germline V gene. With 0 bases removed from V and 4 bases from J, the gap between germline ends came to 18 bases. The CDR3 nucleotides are TGCGCCAGCAGCCAAGATCTCCCGTCGACTGACTCCACCGGGGAGCTGTTTTTT. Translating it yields CASSQDLPSTDSTGELFF.

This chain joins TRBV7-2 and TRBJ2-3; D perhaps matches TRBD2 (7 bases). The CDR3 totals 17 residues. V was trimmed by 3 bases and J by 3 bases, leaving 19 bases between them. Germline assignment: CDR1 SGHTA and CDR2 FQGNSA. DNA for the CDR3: TGTGCCAGCAGCTTTGCGGCGGTAGGGGGGGCGACAGATACGCAGTATTTT. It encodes CASSFAAVGGATDTQYF.

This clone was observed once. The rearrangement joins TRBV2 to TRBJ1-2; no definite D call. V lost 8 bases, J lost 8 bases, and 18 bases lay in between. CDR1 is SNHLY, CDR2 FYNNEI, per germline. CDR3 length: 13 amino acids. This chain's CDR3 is CASGASRVEGYTF. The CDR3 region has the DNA TGTGCCAGCGGCGCCAGTCGGGTAGAGGGCTACACCTTC.

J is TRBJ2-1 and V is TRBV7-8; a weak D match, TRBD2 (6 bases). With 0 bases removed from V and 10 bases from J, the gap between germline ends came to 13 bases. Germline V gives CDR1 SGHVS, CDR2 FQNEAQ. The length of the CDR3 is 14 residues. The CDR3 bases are TGTGCCAGCAGCTTAGCGGTCCCGGGGGTCGAGCAGTTCTTC. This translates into CASSLAVPGVEQFF. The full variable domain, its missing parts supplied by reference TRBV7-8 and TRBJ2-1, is GAGVSQSPRYKVAKRGQDVALRCDPISGHVSLFWYQQALGQGPEFLTYFQNEAQLDKSGLPSDRFFAERPEGSVSTLKIQRTQQEDSAVYLCASSLAVPGVEQFFGPGTRLTVL.

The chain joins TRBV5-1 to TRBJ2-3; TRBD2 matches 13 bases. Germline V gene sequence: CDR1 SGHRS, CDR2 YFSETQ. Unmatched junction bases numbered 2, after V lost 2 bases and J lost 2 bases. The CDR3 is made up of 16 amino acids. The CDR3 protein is CASSLGLAGATDTQYF. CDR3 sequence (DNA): TGCGCCAGCAGCTTAGGACTAGCGGGGGCCACAGATACGCAGTATTTT.

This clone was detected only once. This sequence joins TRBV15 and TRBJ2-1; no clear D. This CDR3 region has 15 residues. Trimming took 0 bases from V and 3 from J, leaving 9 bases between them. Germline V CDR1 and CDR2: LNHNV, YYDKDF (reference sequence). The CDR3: CATSRDRGSYNEQFF. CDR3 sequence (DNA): TGTGCCACCAGCAGAGATCGCGGCAGCTACAATGAGCAGTTCTTC.

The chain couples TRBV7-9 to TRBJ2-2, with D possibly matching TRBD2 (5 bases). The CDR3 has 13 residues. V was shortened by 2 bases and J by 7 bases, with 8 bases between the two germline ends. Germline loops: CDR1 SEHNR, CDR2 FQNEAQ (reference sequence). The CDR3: CASSLSEGGELFF. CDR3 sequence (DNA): TGTGCCAGCAGCTTATCCGAGGGCGGGGAGCTGTTTTTT.

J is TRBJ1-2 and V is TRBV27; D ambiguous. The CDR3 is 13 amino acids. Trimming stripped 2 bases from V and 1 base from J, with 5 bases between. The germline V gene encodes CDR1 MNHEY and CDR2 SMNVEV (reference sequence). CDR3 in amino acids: CASSLGLNYGYTF. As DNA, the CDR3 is TGTGCCAGCAGTTTAGGGCTTAACTATGGCTACACCTTC.

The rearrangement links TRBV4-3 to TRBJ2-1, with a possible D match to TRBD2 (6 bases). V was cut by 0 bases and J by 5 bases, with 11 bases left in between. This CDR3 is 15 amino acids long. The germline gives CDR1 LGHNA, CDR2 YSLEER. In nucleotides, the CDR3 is TGCGCCAGCAGCCAAGAAGGAAGGAGGGACAATGAGCAGTTCTTC. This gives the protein CASSQEGRRDNEQFF.

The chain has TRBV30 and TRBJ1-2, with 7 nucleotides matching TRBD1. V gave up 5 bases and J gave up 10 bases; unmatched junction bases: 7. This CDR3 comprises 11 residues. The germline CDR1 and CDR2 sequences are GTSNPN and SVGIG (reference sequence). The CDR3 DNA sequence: TGTGCCTGGTTGGACAGGTGGCACTACACCTTC. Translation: CAWLDRWHYTF.

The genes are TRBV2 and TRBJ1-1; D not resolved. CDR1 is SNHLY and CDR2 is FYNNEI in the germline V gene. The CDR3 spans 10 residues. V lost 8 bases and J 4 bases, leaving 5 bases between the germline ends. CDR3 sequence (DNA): TGTGCCAGCGTCTTCACTGAAGCTTTCTTT. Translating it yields CASVFTEAFF.

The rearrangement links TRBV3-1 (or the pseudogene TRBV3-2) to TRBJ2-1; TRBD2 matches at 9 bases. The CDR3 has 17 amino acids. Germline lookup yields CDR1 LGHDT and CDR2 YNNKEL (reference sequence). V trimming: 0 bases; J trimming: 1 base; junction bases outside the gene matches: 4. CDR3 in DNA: TGTGCCAGCAGCCAAGACCCTAGCGGGGCTTCCTACAATGAGCAGTTCTTC. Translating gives CASSQDPSGASYNEQFF.

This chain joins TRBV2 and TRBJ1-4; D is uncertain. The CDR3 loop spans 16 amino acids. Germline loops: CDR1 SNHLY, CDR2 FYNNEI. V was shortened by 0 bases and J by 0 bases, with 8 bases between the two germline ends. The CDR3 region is CASSEARYTTNEKLFF. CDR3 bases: TGTGCCAGCAGTGAAGCCCGATACACAACTAATGAAAAACTGTTTTTT. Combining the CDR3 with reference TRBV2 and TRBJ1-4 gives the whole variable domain EPEVTQTPSHQVTQMGQEVILRCVPISNHLYFYWYRQILGQKVEFLVSFYNNEISEKSEIFDDQFSVERPDGSNFTLKIRSTKLEDSAMYFCASSEARYTTNEKLFFGSGTQLSVL.

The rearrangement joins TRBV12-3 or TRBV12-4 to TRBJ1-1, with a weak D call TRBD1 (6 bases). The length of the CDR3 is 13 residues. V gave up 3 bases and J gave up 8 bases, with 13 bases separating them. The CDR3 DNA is TGTGCCAGCAGTTTCCTAGTAGGACAGGAAGCTTTCTTT. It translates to CASSFLVGQEAFF.

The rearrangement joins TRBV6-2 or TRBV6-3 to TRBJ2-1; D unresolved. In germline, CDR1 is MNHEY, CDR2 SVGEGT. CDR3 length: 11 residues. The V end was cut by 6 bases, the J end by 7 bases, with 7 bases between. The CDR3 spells CASSLLNEQFF. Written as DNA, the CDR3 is TGTGCCAGCAGCCTCCTTAATGAGCAGTTCTTC.

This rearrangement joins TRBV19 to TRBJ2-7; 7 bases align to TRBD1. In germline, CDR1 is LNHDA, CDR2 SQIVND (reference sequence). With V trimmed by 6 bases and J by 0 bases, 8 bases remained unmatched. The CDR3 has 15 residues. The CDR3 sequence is CASRRSGTDSYEQYF. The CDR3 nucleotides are TGTGCCAGTAGACGCTCCGGGACAGACTCCTACGAGCAGTACTTC.

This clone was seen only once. The CDR3 protein is CASSFFAGGNEQFF. DNA of the CDR3: TGTGCCAGCAGCTTTTTTGCCGGGGGAAATGAGCAGTTCTTC. The chain is built from TRBV11-2 and TRBJ2-1; weak D call: TRBD2 (6 bases). Germline CDR1 is SGHAT and CDR2 is FQNNGV. This CDR3 region has 14 residues. Trimming removed 3 bases at V and 7 bases at J, with 13 bases between.

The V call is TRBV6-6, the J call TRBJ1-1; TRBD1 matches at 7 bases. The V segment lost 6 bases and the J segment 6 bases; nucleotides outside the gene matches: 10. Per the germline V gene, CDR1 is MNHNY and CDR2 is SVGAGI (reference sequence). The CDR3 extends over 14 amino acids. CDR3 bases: TGTGCCAGCAGCCCGACAGGGTATTGGGCTGAAGCTTTCTTT. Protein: CASSPTGYWAEAFF.